This is a list of T cell receptor beta chains from one sample in a study of Graves' ophthalmopathy and Graves' hyperthyroidism. TCRdb re-called the multiplex PCR reads through MiXCR, storing one row per CDR3 protein. There are about 1.1 million distinct CDR3 sequences in the sample; 36% occur only once, and 11% lies in the top ten. Sample: peripheral blood or thyroid tissue (not recorded which). Receptors were obtained from an adult man with Graves' hyperthyroidism. Each CDR3 is given with its conserved first and last residue. D genes are given only for firm matches. For some rows the clone size is stated as once, few or many, or as a class when expanded; others skip it.

CDR3 length	D gene	V gene	clone size	J gene	CDR3 protein	CDR3 DNA
14	NA	TRBV7-2	many	TRBJ2-7	CASSLVRGGYEQYF	TGTGCCAGCAGCTTAGTTAGGGGGGGCTACGAGCAGTACTTC
16	NA	TRBV7-2	NA	TRBJ2-7	CASRLGGLAGVNEQYF	TGTGCCAGCAGATTGGGGGGCCTAGCTGGAGTGAACGAGCAGTACTTC
14	NA	TRBV6-2/TRBV6-3	NA	TRBJ1-1	CASSYYRENTEAFF	TGTGCCAGCAGTTACTACAGGGAAAACACTGAAGCTTTCTTT
16	NA	TRBV15	few	TRBJ2-2	CATSVRTAPNTGELFF	TGTGCCACCAGCGTGAGGACAGCCCCAAACACCGGGGAGCTGTTTTTT
15	TRBD1	TRBV10-3	few	TRBJ1-6	CASSYAGTGDSPLHF	TGTGCCAGCAGTTACGCCGGGACAGGGGATTCACCCCTCCACTTT
13	NA	TRBV19	many	TRBJ2-7	CASSIAPGYEQYF	TGTGCCAGTAGTATCGCCCCTGGGTACGAGCAGTACTTC
17	TRBD1	TRBV7-2	NA	TRBJ1-5	CASSFPGQGGFAQPQHF	TGTGCCAGCAGTTTTCCGGGACAGGGTGGATTCGCTCAGCCCCAGCATTTT
11	NA	TRBV10-3	NA	TRBJ2-7	CAISDRGEQYF	TGTGCCATCAGTGACAGGGGTGAGCAGTACTTC
14	NA	TRBV29-1	once	TRBJ1-5	CSGKRPRGGQPQHF	TGCAGCGGCAAACGACCCAGGGGTGGCCAGCCCCAGCATTTT
17	TRBD1	TRBV6-6	NA	TRBJ1-5	CASSYQTQGANPQPQHF	TGTGCCAGCAGTTACCAGACACAGGGGGCGAACCCCCAGCCCCAGCATTTT
15	TRBD2	TRBV7-2	NA	TRBJ2-3	CASSSGLVLTDTQYF	TGTGCCAGCAGCTCGGGACTAGTCCTCACAGATACGCAGTATTTT
15	TRBD1	TRBV12-3/TRBV12-4	many	TRBJ1-6	CASSLGDRGNSPLHF	TGTGCCAGCAGCCTTGGGGACAGGGGTAATTCACCCCTCCACTTT
13	TRBD2	TRBV20-1	NA	TRBJ2-7	CSGASGENSEQYF	TGCAGTGGAGCGAGCGGGGAAAACTCCGAGCAGTACTTC
13	NA	TRBV2	few	TRBJ2-7	CASWDTNNYEQYF	TGTGCCAGCTGGGACACAAACAACTACGAGCAGTACTTC
14	NA	TRBV7-2	NA	TRBJ2-7	CASSHKGAVYEQYF	TGTGCCAGCAGCCATAAGGGCGCTGTTTACGAGCAGTACTTC
14	NA	TRBV7-3	few	TRBJ2-2	CASSIRFGSGELFF	TGTGCCAGCAGCATTCGCTTTGGCTCCGGGGAGCTGTTTTTT
15	NA	TRBV7-8	many	TRBJ2-7	CASSYDGGDNYEQYF	TGTGCCAGCAGCTACGACGGCGGCGACAACTACGAGCAGTACTTC
14	TRBD1	TRBV10-3	NA	TRBJ1-6	CAISTGVNNPPPHF	TGTGCCATCAGTACAGGGGTTAATAATCCACCCCCCCACTTT
12	NA	TRBV2	NA	TRBJ1-1	CATRGQNTEAFF	TGTGCCACGAGGGGACAGAACACTGAAGCTTTCTTT